What follows are 4 T cell receptor beta chains derived from one specimen sequenced in a study of radiotherapy plus CTLA-4 blockade in lung cancer. Clones were sequenced by immunoSEQ multiplex PCR, and TCRdb holds only the in-frame ones, with some missing. The table records roughly 51,000 clones, roughly 90% of them present only once. The sequenced sample was peripheral blood, obtained from a patient treated with radiotherapy plus ipilimumab. The origin of the receptors is a human donor with non-small cell lung cancer that progressed on radiotherapy plus ipilimumab. Some clones in this sample may be carry-over from other donors' samples.

The chain links TRBV6-6 to TRBJ1-2; a weak D match, TRBD1 (5 bases). Germline V lookup: CDR1 MNHNY, CDR2 SVGAGI (reference sequence). Trimming took off 2 bases at V and 4 bases at J, with 17 bases between the two ends. The CDR3 is 16 residues long. This CDR3 is CASSYQTGSGGYGYTF. The CDR3, as DNA: TGTGCCAGCAGTTACCAGACGGGGTCCGGGGGCTATGGCTACACCTTC.

V gene TRBV6-6 combines with J gene TRBJ2-7, with 7 bases that match TRBD1. Losses at the gene ends were 8 bases for V and 4 bases for J; bases not matched to a gene: 5. The CDR3 loop spans 12 amino acids. The germline V gene has CDR1 MNHNY and CDR2 SVGAGI (reference sequence). CDR3 DNA sequence: TGTGCCAGCGCTCAGGGGGTGTACGAGCAGTACTTC. Amino acid sequence: CASAQGVYEQYF.

This clone was seen more than once but under ten times. This chain joins TRBV10-3 and TRBJ2-7, with a possible D match to TRBD2 (5 bases). V lost 5 bases to trimming and J lost 3 bases, with 14 bases between them. There are 14 residues in the CDR3. CDR1 is ENHRY, CDR2 SYGVKD, per germline. In DNA, the CDR3 is TGTGCCATCAGTTTTCAAGGTGGAGGCTACGAGCAGTACTTC. Amino acids: CAISFQGGGYEQYF.

This chain uses TRBV7-9 with TRBJ2-7; TRBD1 is a possible D gene (6 bases). Germline values: CDR1 SEHNR, CDR2 FQNEAQ (reference sequence). The length of the CDR3 is 13 residues. V gave up 4 bases and J gave up 3 bases, with 10 bases separating them. The CDR3 reads CASSSTRGYEQYF. In DNA form, the CDR3 reads TGTGCCAGCAGCTCTACCAGGGGCTACGAGCAGTACTTC.